This T cell receptor beta chain was observed in a study of naive CD8 T cells in extremely preterm neonates (dated by TCRdb to 2016 to 2017). With respect to the entire study: Sorted naive CD8+ T cells from four age groups (extremely preterm neonates, term neonates, young children and adults) were used in the study to compare TCRbeta CDR3 repertoires. Results and caveats for the whole study, not just this receptor: Preterm neonates shared more CDR3 nucleotide sequences (2.7%) than term neonates (roughly 0.4%), young children (0.03%) and adults (0.01%). Preterm CDR3s were shorter, with fewer N additions and less junctional trimming, and were closer to germline than those of older groups. To track T cell development within individuals, the authors urged prospective longitudinal studies of preterm and term neonates. As limitations, the authors pointed to a small sample size and variable productive template counts among preterm samples. Preterm neonates showed significantly lower iChao1 richness than every other age group (p < 0.05) along with an even clone distribution, indicating a less rich repertoire.

CDR1 and CDR2 are read off the germline V gene as SGHRS and YFSETQ. V is clipped by 7 bases and J by 0 bases, and the sequence between their germline boundaries is 9 bases long. From its cysteine to its phenylalanine, the CDR3 spans 13 amino acids. The read is trimmed to its CDR3 DNA, 39 bases read in frame from base 1. As for this clone: Its antigen remains undetermined. It has no much larger one-base neighbor in the sample; base qualities were not kept.

TCRbeta CDR3 regions were amplified from genomic DNA by a two-step, bias-controlled multiplex PCR. Primers specific for every TRBV and TRBJ gene segment were included in the multiplex PCR. The immunoSEQ Assay was used to generate TCRbeta repertoire data. In the authors' own workflow: A relative-frequency ratio and a modified nearest-neighbor algorithm were applied to filter and cluster reads so that closely related sequences were merged. IMGT annotation was followed for the assignment of V, D and J genes to CDR3 sequences. Template counts were corrected for PCR amplification bias by normalization and were quantified against synthetic TCR CDR3 analog sequences. Only unique productive sequences, defined as in-frame CDR3 sequences without stop codons, were included in the analyses. The immunoSEQ Analyzer software was used to compute clonality, defined as 1 minus Pielou's evenness, and iChao1 richness. Statistical testing was performed in JMP, using Student's t-test or a non-parametric test depending on Shapiro-Wilk normality results. TCRdb re-hosts the immuneACCESS table, in-frame sequences only. Its copies lack some clones; in the studies checked, an unresolved V gene accounts for under half of them, and the cause for the rest is not known. That table supplies the V and J calls and clone size; D and trimming were determined from the DNA. The sample yields 6,500 to 9,000 clones; about 94% were counted once. Approximately 0.49% of the sample is held by the ten biggest clonotypes.

Four or five elective full-term cesarean deliveries at about 36-42 weeks of gestation, with no labor and no rupture of membranes, were the source of the term cord blood. Pregnancies with fetal demise, active maternal HSV infection or known maternal HIV infection were excluded from the study. A FACSAria III cell sorter was used to sort live, Annexin V-negative naive CD8+ T cells (CD3+CD8+CD45RA+CCR7+). Per sample, between roughly 20,000 and 110,000 naive CD8+ T cells were obtained by sorting. Mixed venous-arterial cord blood was collected with preassembled standardized sampling kits. Cord blood was held at room temperature and processed no more than 4 hours after collection. Ficoll-Paque density gradient centrifugation of diluted blood was used to isolate mononuclear cells. Before sorting, mononuclear cells were cryopreserved in around 10% DMSO plus 90% FBS and kept long term at -150 degrees C. After thawing, cells were stained with Annexin V along with antibodies against CD3, CD8, CCR7 and CD45RA. Genomic DNA was extracted from snap-frozen sorted cell pellets with the DNeasy Blood and Tissue Kit.

The TCR comes from a newborn in good health. The specimen sequenced was naive CD8+ T cells from cord blood. The chain joins TRBV5-1 to TRBJ2-3; a weak D assignment points to TRBD1 (6 bases agree). The sequence in DNA is TGCGCCAGCCATGACAGGAGCACAGATACGCAGTATTTT. The resulting protein is CASHDRSTDTQYF.